Here is one T cell receptor (beta chain) with its context. There is no known antigen for this receptor. Base qualities are missing; no much larger clone stands one base away. The data stem from a study of blood T cell repertoires in COVID-19 (dated by TCRdb to the early 2020s). Describing the broader study: The collaborator samples originated in the United States, Italy and Spain and spanned the acute and convalescent phases of COVID-19. The prospective study material was composed of cDNA or gDNA derived from T cells, B-cell-depleted T cells, or PBMCs. The dataset comprised deeply sampled blood TCRbeta repertoires from subjects exposed to, actively infected with, or recovered from COVID-19. A freely available public database, intended as a resource for researchers studying the immune response to SARS-CoV-2, is where the repertoires were released. The samples were drawn from the first 160 participants of the ongoing ImmuneRACE study and from 1,254 subjects provided by 6 global collaborators. The sample metadata nearly always contained a de-identified subject ID, COVID-19 status, age in years and sex. Where HLA class I and class II types were available, the types were taken from metadata supplied by the sample provider, not from assay-based typing.

Trimming accounts for 6 bases at V and 4 bases at J, while the number of junction bases matched to no gene is 4. The CDR3, from cysteine to phenylalanine, totals 13 residues. CDR3 DNA is the only sequence kept; it has 39 bases, read in frame from the first base. According to the germline V gene, CDR1 reads SNHLY and CDR2 reads FYNNEI. Results the study describes overall, beyond this receptor: How much clinical and demographic metadata was included differed by source and by participant, and the metadata was provided uncurated.

Each collaborating institution followed its own protocols to collect whole blood in K2EDTA tubes. For TCRbeta analysis, collaborators shipped samples as frozen whole blood, isolated PBMCs, or DNA extracted from either of those sample types. The immunoSEQ Assay, a bias-controlled multiplex PCR, was used to amplify TCRbeta CDR3 regions from genomic DNA. As for the original processing: The number of nucleated cells in each sample was estimated from the amplification of reference gene primers within the assay. To quantify the absolute abundance of each unique TCRbeta CDR3 rearrangement, sequence reads were collapsed and filtered. For each sample, productive Simpson clonality was calculated by taking the square root of Simpson's diversity index across productive rearrangements. The table comes from immuneACCESS by way of TCRdb, which keeps in-frame sequences with V and J called. Part of the clones is missing from these tables; in studies checked, under half for an unresolved V gene and the rest for unknown reasons. V and J calls plus clone size are reproduced from that table; the DNA served to infer D and trimming. In this sample the table shows under 95,000 clones, 75% to 90% of which occur a single time. Roughly 11% of the sample is taken by the ten largest.

Recombination joined TRBV2 with TRBJ2-5; 8 of the junction bases match TRBD1. Material: peripheral blood. The sequence came from a human donor in a cohort sampled during active COVID-19. CDR3 reads: CASSGTGAETQYF. The DNA is as follows: TGTGCCAGCAGCGGGACAGGAGCAGAGACCCAGTACTTC.